The rows below give T cell receptor beta chains drawn from one sample of a study of T cell responses to AZD1222 COVID-19 vaccine. The protocol was immunoSEQ multiplex PCR, while the TCRdb copy is restricted to in-frame clones and leaves out a portion. The table has approximately 130,000 clones, 90% to 95% seen once. The sample consisted of peripheral blood, taken on day 0 of AZD1222 vaccination. The origin of the receptors is an adult in good health. Each CDR3 is given without its conserved first and last residue.

V: TRBV14
J: TRBJ1-5
CDR3: ASSVRGNQPQH

V: TRBV9
J: TRBJ1-2
CDR3: ASSGGTRNYGYT

V: TRBV28
J: TRBJ1-1
CDR3: ASSSGRTEAF

V: TRBV9
J: TRBJ2-1
CDR3: ASTRQQGSYNEQF

V: TRBV6-5
J: TRBJ1-4
CDR3: ASRPRDSNEKLF

V: TRBV7-2
J: TRBJ2-1
CDR3: ASSLLDSSYNEQF

V: TRBV5-6
J: TRBJ1-5
CDR3: ASSLQGDQPQH

V: TRBV6-5
J: TRBJ1-5
CDR3: ASRQDRNSNQPQH

V: TRBV9
J: TRBJ1-6
CDR3: ASSVVGRGQGRSPLH

V: TRBV28
J: TRBJ1-3
CDR3: ASTTGPGGAGNTIY

V: TRBV2
J: TRBJ1-6
CDR3: ASSQQGSFSPLH

V: TRBV2
J: TRBJ2-3
CDR3: ASMVFWTDTQY

V: TRBV6-2/TRBV6-3
J: TRBJ2-7
CDR3: ASSPLYEQY

V: TRBV6-2/TRBV6-3
J: TRBJ1-2
CDR3: ASSYDWWSYGYT

V: TRBV25-1
J: TRBJ2-2
CDR3: ASSQPWGMNTGELF

V: TRBV24-1
J: TRBJ1-2
CDR3: ATSDPRGNGYT

V: TRBV28
J: TRBJ1-2
CDR3: ASTEGARTGGYT

V: TRBV4-1
J: TRBJ1-2
CDR3: ASSRMLDFNGYT

V: TRBV4-1
J: TRBJ2-7
CDR3: ASSPQGNYEQY

V: TRBV5-4
J: TRBJ2-2
CDR3: ASSLGSGSTGELF

V: TRBV10-3
J: TRBJ2-7
CDR3: AIRRTGSAYEQY

V: TRBV25-1
J: TRBJ2-5
CDR3: ASSDRRLAGGLQETQY

V: TRBV10-3
J: TRBJ2-7
CDR3: AISEAPGSEQY

V: TRBV7-2
J: TRBJ2-1
CDR3: ASSQLELSNEQF

V: TRBV19
J: TRBJ1-2
CDR3: ATSLGAPYGYT

V: TRBV19
J: TRBJ1-5
CDR3: ASSLDRDDQPQH

V: TRBV7-3
J: TRBJ2-3
CDR3: ASSPGLHTDTQY

V: TRBV6-2/TRBV6-3
J: TRBJ1-3
CDR3: ASSYGFSGNTIY

V: TRBV18
J: TRBJ1-1
CDR3: ASSPDTGGTNTEAF

V: TRBV19
J: TRBJ1-2
CDR3: ASSGTGGANYGYT

V: TRBV4-1
J: TRBJ1-3
CDR3: ASSGQPYSGNTIY

V: TRBV18
J: TRBJ2-5
CDR3: ASSGLQGAQETQY

V: TRBV9
J: TRBJ2-7
CDR3: ASSPARLVYEQY

V: TRBV18
J: TRBJ2-1
CDR3: ASSPPMGTGFSYNEQF

V: TRBV12-3/TRBV12-4
J: TRBJ2-5
CDR3: ASTRRDRETQY

V: TRBV11-3
J: TRBJ2-3
CDR3: ASSLGVRVTDTQY

V: TRBV30
J: TRBJ2-3
CDR3: AWSVLVGPY

V: TRBV7-9
J: TRBJ1-2
CDR3: ASSLHLDGYT

V: TRBV7-8
J: TRBJ1-2
CDR3: ASSPTRVGYT

V: TRBV6-1
J: TRBJ1-2
CDR3: ASSDTLGQNYGYT

V: TRBV10-3
J: TRBJ1-1
CDR3: AISEPGFEAF

V: TRBV28
J: TRBJ2-7
CDR3: ASRGSPYEQY